A single sample is the source of the 22 T cell receptor beta chains below, sequenced in a study of identical twins. TCRdb re-derived calls from the 5' RACE reads in MiXCR, one entry per CDR3 protein. This sample yields roughly 1,500,000 distinct CDR3 sequences, of which roughly 35% are seen a single time; approximately 0.29% belongs to the top ten. The sample taken for sequencing was cord blood. These receptors were obtained from a newborn girl in good health.

This chain uses TRBV24-1 with TRBJ1-5, with 12 bases that match TRBD1. The CDR3 is 21 amino acids. Germline CDR1 KGHDR, CDR2 SFDVKD. With 4 bases clipped from V and 3 bases from J, the junction kept 18 bases outside the gene matches. The CDR3 loop reads CATSDPVRDRGRKWANQPQHF. The DNA of the CDR3 is TGTGCCACCAGTGACCCAGTCCGGGACAGGGGGCGGAAATGGGCCAATCAGCCCCAGCATTTT.

The chain couples TRBV2 to TRBJ1-2; D is undetermined. Trimming removed 1 base at V and 3 bases at J, with 3 bases between. Germline V CDR1 and CDR2: SNHLY, FYNNEI. This CDR3 is built from 12 residues. The CDR3 DNA sequence: TGTGCCAGCAGTGAAGTACACTATGGCTACACCTTC. Translation gives CASSEVHYGYTF.

The rearrangement uses TRBV21-1 and TRBJ2-7; TRBD1, the D gene given by the table, was not confirmed from the DNA. TRBV21-1 is a listed pseudogene. The CDR3 consists of 17 residues. CDR3 in amino acids: CASSKGSRTGISYEQYF. In nucleotides, the CDR3 is TGTGCCAGCAGCAAAGGTTCCCGGACAGGGATCTCCTACGAGCAGTACTTC.

For this clonotype: The junction and the germline gene differ at one end; a read error may be behind it. This chain links TRBV10-3 with TRBJ2-5; TRBD2 matches 8 bases. In germline, CDR1 is ENHRY, CDR2 SYGVKD. The CDR3 is made up of 12 amino acids. The CDR3 DNA sequence: TGTGCCGTCAGTGGTACTAGCGGAGAGCAGTACTTC. The encoded protein is CAVSGTSGEQYF.

At least ten counts were recorded for this clonotype. The genes are TRBV27 and TRBJ2-1; no definite D call. The germline V gene has CDR1 MNHEY and CDR2 SMNVEV (reference sequence). The CDR3 has 15 amino acids. V gave up 7 bases and J gave up 4 bases, with 17 bases separating them. CDR3 amino acids: CASTVLGPRYNEQFF. In nucleotides, the CDR3 is TGTGCCAGCACGGTGTTAGGACCGAGATACAATGAGCAGTTCTTC.

CDR3 sequence: CASSRAGGISTDTQYF. The CDR3 DNA is TGTGCCAGCAGCCGGGCGGGGGGGATAAGCACAGATACGCAGTATTTT. The chain links TRBV7-6 to TRBJ2-3, with TRBD2 matching over 9 bases. The germline gives CDR1 SGHVS, CDR2 FNYEAQ. V was clipped by 5 bases and J by 0 bases; unmatched bases: 6. The CDR3 sequence is 16 residues long.

This clonotype was detected many times. A junction boundary mismatches the germline segment, possibly from a read error. The chain recombines TRBV5-1 with TRBJ2-5; 8 bases are a match to TRBD2. CDR1 and CDR2 (germline): SGHRS, YFSETQ. The CDR3 is 14 residues long. The CDR3 here is CASSLLAAQETQYF. CDR3 DNA: TGTGCCAGCAGCTTACTAGCGGCACAAGAGACCCAGTACTTC.

As to this clonotype: The junction departs from germline at one end; a sequencing error may be responsible. The rearrangement links TRBV4-1 to TRBJ2-7; TRBD2 agrees at 10 bases. This CDR3 is 15 amino acids long. Germline assignment: CDR1 MGHRA and CDR2 YSYEKL. The CDR3 sequence is CASSQGTSGAYEQSF. The CDR3 DNA reads as TGCGCCAGCAGCCAAGGGACTAGCGGTGCCTACGAGCAGTCCTTC.

This clonotype has a handful of counts. This chain connects TRBV20-1 to TRBJ2-1; D remains ambiguous. CDR1 is DFQATT, CDR2 SNEGSKA, per germline (reference sequence). The CDR3 has 13 amino acids. V shed 5 bases and J shed 5 bases, with 13 bases lying between them. The CDR3 bases are TGCAGTGCTCGGTGGGGATACCACAATGAGCAGTTCTTC. Its translation is CSARWGYHNEQFF.

This clonotype was picked up a small number of times. The genes are TRBV7-2 and TRBJ2-1; unclear D gene. With 5 bases removed from V and 7 bases from J, the gap between germline ends came to 12 bases. The CDR3 is 13 amino acids. From germline, CDR1 is SGHTA and CDR2 FQGNSA. Here the CDR3 DNA reads TGTGCCAGCAGCCCCCAGGCTACAAATGAGCAGTTCTTC. Its translation: CASSPQATNEQFF. The entire variable domain, with the rest obtained from reference TRBV7-2 and TRBJ2-1, is as follows: GAGVSQSPSNKVTEKGKDVELRCDPISGHTALYWYRQSLGQGLEFLIYFQGNSAPDKSGLPSDRFSAERTGGSVSTLTIQRTQQEDSAVYLCASSPQATNEQFFGPGTRLTVL.

This chain connects TRBV5-1 to TRBJ1-1; D is unclear. The CDR3 is 13 amino acids. The V gene's germline CDR1 is SGHRS and CDR2 YFSETQ. The V and J ends lost 5 bases and 5 bases respectively, with 13 bases between them. The CDR3 DNA reads as TGCGCCAGCAGTTTGACTTTTAGGACTGAAGCTTTCTTT. The encoded protein is CASSLTFRTEAFF.

The chain has TRBV11-1 and TRBJ2-3, with 14 bases identical to TRBD2. Germline values: CDR1 SGHAT, CDR2 FQDESV (reference sequence). This CDR3 is 16 amino acids long. V shed 5 bases and J 7 bases; nucleotides not matched to a gene: 8. CDR3 residues: CASSPSTSGGANTQYF. The CDR3 coding sequence is TGTGCCAGCAGCCCATCGACTAGCGGGGGGGCGAATACGCAGTATTTT.

This clonotype has at least ten counts. The chain links TRBV7-2 to TRBJ2-3; the match to TRBD1 covers 9 bases. Looked up from germline, CDR1 is SGHTA and CDR2 is FQGNSA. V shed 4 bases and J 0 bases; nucleotides not matched to a gene: 5. The CDR3 runs to 16 residues. The DNA for the CDR3 is TGTGCCAGCAGCTCGTACAGGGGGCTTAGCACAGATACGCAGTATTTT. Its protein product is CASSSYRGLSTDTQYF.

The gene calls are TRBV20-1 and TRBJ2-3; TRBD1 matches 9 bases. Trimming took 0 bases from V and 4 from J; bases not matched to a gene: 8. CDR3 size: 16 residues. Germline-derived CDR1 and CDR2 are DFQATT and SNEGSKA (reference sequence). CDR3 region: CSARDLGTGRADTQYF. CDR3 nucleotide sequence: TGCAGTGCTAGAGATCTCGGGACAGGGAGAGCAGATACGCAGTATTTT.

This clonotype showed up many times. This chain joins TRBV6-6 and TRBJ2-3, with 7 bases fitting TRBD1. The germline V gene has CDR1 MNHNY and CDR2 SVGAGI (reference sequence). Trimming removed 5 bases from V and 2 bases from J; junction bases left unmatched: 7. The CDR3 has 15 residues. In DNA form, the CDR3 reads TGTGCCAGCAGTCCCCGGACAGGAGTCACAGATACGCAGTATTTT. It yields the protein CASSPRTGVTDTQYF.

The chain employs TRBV20-1 and TRBJ2-7, with 10 bases lining up with TRBD2. In germline, CDR1 is DFQATT, CDR2 SNEGSKA (reference sequence). The CDR3 is 15 amino acids. V lost 0 bases and J lost 6; bases outside the gene matches: 8. The CDR3 DNA reads TGCAGTGCTAGAGACGTGCTAGCGGGAGTAGGCGAGCAGTACTTC. This codes for CSARDVLAGVGEQYF.

V is TRBV30 and J is TRBJ2-1; no definite D call. V dropped 4 bases and J dropped 5 bases, with 12 bases sitting between them. The CDR3 contains 13 residues. The germline gives CDR1 GTSNPN, CDR2 SVGIG (reference sequence). The DNA for the CDR3 is TGTGCCTGGAATGCCCGGGCGAACAATGAGCAGTTCTTC. As protein: CAWNARANNEQFF.

This clonotype was seen a handful of times. The chain links TRBV20-1 to TRBJ2-5; a possible D gene is TRBD1 (5 bases). Germline V gene data show CDR1 as DFQATT and CDR2 as SNEGSKA (reference sequence). V was pared by 6 bases and J by 2 bases, with 10 bases between. CDR3 length: 12 amino acids. The CDR3 DNA is TGCAGTGCGAAGTCAGGGCAAGAGACCCAGTACTTC. Encoded protein: CSAKSGQETQYF.

This clonotype has at least ten counts. V and J are TRBV10-3 and TRBJ2-7; 8 positions agree with TRBD2. Per the germline V gene, CDR1 is ENHRY and CDR2 is SYGVKD. This CDR3 is 12 amino acids long. After removal of 8 bases from V and 5 bases from J, the junction contained 5 bases not matched to a gene. The CDR3 reads CAIQSGGHEQYF. The CDR3 nucleotides read TGTGCCATCCAGAGCGGGGGCCACGAGCAGTACTTC.

V gene TRBV20-1 combines with J gene TRBJ1-5; D is possibly TRBD1 (5 bases). Trimming removed 4 bases at V and 7 bases at J, with 11 bases between. The germline V gene encodes CDR1 DFQATT and CDR2 SNEGSKA (reference sequence). The CDR3 is 12 amino acids. The CDR3 nucleotides read TGCAGTGCTAAGAGGGGAGCGCAGCCCCAGCATTTT. Protein product: CSAKRGAQPQHF.

With respect to this clonotype: A read error is possible here, since a much larger clone lies one base away. The V gene is TRBV7-7, the J gene TRBJ2-4, with TRBD2 matching 9 bases. Germline V gene data show CDR1 as SSHAT and CDR2 as FNYEAQ (reference sequence). The J segment lost 13 bases and the V segment lost 2 bases, leaving 12 bases of the junction unmatched. The CDR3 length is 15 residues. The CDR3 loop reads CASSLSPRGGNEQYF. Here the CDR3 DNA reads TGTGCCAGCAGCTTATCCCCGCGGGGGGGCAATGAGCAGTACTTC.

This clonotype has at least ten counts. The rearrangement links TRBV27 to TRBJ2-1; a weak D match, TRBD2 (7 bases). Germline V gives CDR1 MNHEY, CDR2 SMNVEV (reference sequence). V was trimmed by 6 bases and J by 5 bases, leaving 20 bases between them. The CDR3 runs to 16 residues. CDR3 sequence (DNA): TGTGCCAGCAGACCCTTAGGGGGGGTCCCACACAATGAGCAGTTCTTC. Translated: CASRPLGGVPHNEQFF.